The sample holds one count of the clone carrying this T cell receptor (beta chain). The target antigen is unknown. These data are taken from a study of persistence of HIV-infected CD4 T cells. The immunoSEQ assay was version 4, run in survey mode. Profiling relied on immunoSEQ multiplex PCR, and the TCRdb table lists in-frame clones only, not all of them. The table has 48,000 or so clones, over 70% seen once. General study points: Antigen-responding cells were enriched for degenerate expanded CDR3beta sequences. CMV- and Gag-responding cells had lower TCRbeta richness than CD3/CD28-responding cells.

Trimming took 0 bases from V and 4 from J, leaving 11 bases between them. The CDR3 extends over 15 amino acids. Germline V CDR1 and CDR2: SGHRS, YFSETQ. Lysates of CMV-infected fibroblasts at 9 to 10 ug/mL stimulated these cells. Sorted nonresponding memory CD4+ T cells were CD40L-negative, CD69-negative, CD45RO-high. Donors had CD4+ T cell counts above 400 cells/uL and were CMV-seropositive. CD8+ T cells were removed from PBMCs prior to stimulation. The sample consisted of CD4+ T cells sorted from PBMCs after roughly 18-hour stimulation, taken from a patient who received antiretroviral therapy. V usage is TRBV5-1 and J usage is TRBJ1-5; D might be TRBD1 (5 bases). This TCR was recovered from an adult man with HIV who was CMV-seropositive. As DNA, the CDR3 is TGCGCCAGCAGCTTGGAGGCAGGGCAGAATCAGCCCCAGCATTTT. Protein: CASSLEAGQNQPQHF.